This TCR beta chain was sequenced during a study of technical replicates of blood from a handful of donors. Profiling relied on immunoSEQ multiplex PCR, and the TCRdb table lists in-frame clones only, not all of them. The sample holds approximately 99,000 clones, roughly 96% seen once. Trimming left V 0 bases short and J 0 bases short, with 12 bases between. Germline CDR1 MNHNY, CDR2 SVGAGI (reference sequence). This CDR3 is 16 amino acids long. This clonotype was sampled from a human donor in good health. The sample taken for sequencing was T cells isolated from PBMCs. This chain joins TRBV6-6 and TRBJ2-7; a possible D gene is TRBD2 (6 bases). CDR3 in amino acids: CASSYSAGPPSYEQYF. The CDR3 DNA reads TGTGCCAGCAGTTACTCGGCGGGGCCGCCCTCCTACGAGCAGTACTTC.